This entry lists 8 T cell receptor beta chains sequenced from one sample in a study of cytomegalovirus exposure and HLA in healthy donors. TCRdb's copy holds only in-frame clones and misses some; the assay was immunoSEQ multiplex PCR. The profile shows around 52,000 clones, more than 80% of them singletons. The sample taken for sequencing was PBMCs. Receptors were obtained from a woman younger than 30 in good health and CMV-seronegative.

The chain carries TRBV5-5 and TRBJ2-1, with D possibly TRBD2 on 6 matching bases. This CDR3 has 16 residues. Trimming left V 2 bases short and J 0 bases short, with 12 bases between. Germline V lookup: CDR1 SGHKS, CDR2 YYEKEE (reference sequence). DNA for the CDR3: TGTGCCAGCAGCTTTAGCGGAGGGAGCTCCTACAATGAGCAGTTCTTC. Its protein product is CASSFSGGSSYNEQFF.

The rearrangement uses TRBV10-1 and TRBJ1-5, with D perhaps matching TRBD1 (5 bases). The CDR3 spans 14 residues. Germline assignment: CDR1 WNHNN and CDR2 SYGVQD (reference sequence). The V gene lost 2 bases and the J gene lost 7 bases, with 12 bases spanning the gap. CDR3 protein: CASSEQGLGQPQHF. CDR3 in DNA: TGCGCCAGCAGTGAGCAGGGTCTGGGGCAGCCCCAGCATTTT.

This chain connects TRBV2 to TRBJ1-1; unclear D gene. CDR1 and CDR2 (germline): SNHLY, FYNNEI. CDR3 length: 14 residues. Trimming left V 6 bases short and J 4 bases short, with 15 bases between. CDR3 protein: CASRNGGLTTEAFF. As DNA, the CDR3 is TGTGCCAGCAGGAATGGAGGGTTGACCACTGAAGCTTTCTTT.

The CDR3 is CASSVGQGVYEQYF. The DNA for the CDR3 is TGTGCCAGCAGCGTAGGACAGGGTGTCTACGAGCAGTACTTC. The chain recombines TRBV9 with TRBJ2-7, with 7 bases fitting TRBD1. There are 14 residues in the CDR3. Germline-derived CDR1 and CDR2 are SGDLS and YYNGEE. Trimming took 0 bases from V and 3 from J; bases not matched to a gene: 3.

V is TRBV10-1 and J is TRBJ2-1; 11 positions agree with TRBD1. Germline assignment: CDR1 WNHNN and CDR2 SYGVQD (reference sequence). The CDR3 covers 15 residues. V lost 6 bases to trimming and J lost 9 bases; unmatched junction nucleotides: 10. For the CDR3, the DNA is TGCGCCAGCAGCCCCGGGACAGGGGGATCGGGTGAGCAGTTCTTC. Its translation is CASSPGTGGSGEQFF.

The rearrangement joins TRBV7-8 to TRBJ2-3, with TRBD2 matching 9 bases. The CDR3 runs to 17 residues. J was trimmed by 4 bases and V by 2 bases; bases with no gene match: 10. The V gene's germline CDR1 is SGHVS and CDR2 FQNEAQ. In DNA form, the CDR3 reads TGTGCCAGCAGCTTAATCGCGGGGGGGTTCCAAGCAGATACGCAGTATTTT. Residues: CASSLIAGGFQADTQYF.

The J gene is TRBJ2-3, the V gene TRBV7-2; D gene ambiguous. V lost 6 bases, J lost 3 bases, and 7 bases lay in between. The length of the CDR3 is 12 residues. Germline V gene sequence: CDR1 SGHTA, CDR2 FQGNSA. CDR3 loop: CASSLGTDTQYF. The DNA of the CDR3 is TGTGCCAGCAGTCTAGGAACAGATACGCAGTATTTT.

V and J are TRBV9 and TRBJ2-2; 8 bases line up with TRBD1. The ends lost 4 bases at V and 1 base at J; junction bases unmatched: 3. The CDR3 runs to 15 residues. The germline V gene has CDR1 SGDLS and CDR2 YYNGEE. DNA for the CDR3: TGTGCCAGCAGCCCGACAGGGGAGAACACCGGGGAGCTGTTTTTT. Its protein is CASSPTGENTGELFF.